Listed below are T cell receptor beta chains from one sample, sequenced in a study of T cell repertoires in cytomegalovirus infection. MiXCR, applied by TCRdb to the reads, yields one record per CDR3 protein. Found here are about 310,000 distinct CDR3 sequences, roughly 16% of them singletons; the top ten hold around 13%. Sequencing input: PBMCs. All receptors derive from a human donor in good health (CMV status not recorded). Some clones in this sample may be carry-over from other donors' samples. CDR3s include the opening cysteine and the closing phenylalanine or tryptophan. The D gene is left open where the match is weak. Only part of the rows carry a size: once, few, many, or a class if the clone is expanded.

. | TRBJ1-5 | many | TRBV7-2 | TGTGCCAGCAGCTTAGATAGAGGTGCTAGCAATCAGCCCCAGCATTTT | CASSLDRGASNQPQHF
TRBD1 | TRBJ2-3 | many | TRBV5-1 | TGCGCCAGCGGACTCGGACAGGGGCTCTCAGATACGCAGTATTTT | CASGLGQGLSDTQYF
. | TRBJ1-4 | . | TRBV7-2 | TGTGCCAGCAGCTTATCCTCCCCTAGAGTGGTTCCCAACTTCGAGTCAACTAATGAAAAACTGTTTTTT | CASSLSSPRVVPNFESTNEKLFF
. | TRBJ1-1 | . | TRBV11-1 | TGTGCCAGCAGCTTAACCGCAGGGTCCACGAACACTGAAGCTTTCTTT | CASSLTAGSTNTEAFF
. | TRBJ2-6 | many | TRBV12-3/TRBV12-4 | TGTGCCAGCAGTTACGGGACCGGTAGCTCTGGGGCCAACGTCCTGACTTTC | CASSYGTGSSGANVLTF
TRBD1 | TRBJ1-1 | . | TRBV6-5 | TGTGCCAGCGGACAGGGGATGAACACTGAAGCTTTCTTT | CASGQGMNTEAFF
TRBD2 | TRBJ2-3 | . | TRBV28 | TGTGCCAGCAGCCCTCCTAGCGGGGGGTTCACGCAGTATTTT | CASSPPSGGFTQYF
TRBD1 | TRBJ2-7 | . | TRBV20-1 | TGCAGTGCCGGGCACCAGACAGGGGGCTTCTACGAGCAGTACTTC | CSAGHQTGGFYEQYF
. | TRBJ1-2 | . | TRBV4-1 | TGCGCCAGCAGCCCGACAGGATCGTCGAGGGGCTACACCTTC | CASSPTGSSRGYTF
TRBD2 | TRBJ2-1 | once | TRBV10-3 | TGTGCCGCATCCGGGTATAGCGGGGGAAAGGAGCAGTTCTTC | CAASGYSGGKEQFF
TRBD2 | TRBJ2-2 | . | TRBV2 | TGTGCCAGCAGTCCTCAGGCAGGGACTATGGCCGGGGAGCTGTTTTTT | CASSPQAGTMAGELFF
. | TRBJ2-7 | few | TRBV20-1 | TGCAGTGCTAGGGATTTCTACGAGCAGTACTTC | CSARDFYEQYF
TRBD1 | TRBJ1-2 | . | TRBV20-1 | TGCAGTGCTACGCGGACAGGGGGGGATGGCTACACCTTC | CSATRTGGDGYTF
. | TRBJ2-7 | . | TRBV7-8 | TGTGCCACCGAAGGGCGGCAGGGTGTTGGCGAGCAGTACTTC | CATEGRQGVGEQYF
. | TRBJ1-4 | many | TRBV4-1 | TGCGCCAGCTGCCCTACAGGGTCTAATGAAAAACTGTTTTTT | CASCPTGSNEKLFF
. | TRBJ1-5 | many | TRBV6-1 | TGTGCCAGCAGGGTAAACAGGGAGTCGAGCAATCAGCCCCAGCATTTT | CASRVNRESSNQPQHF
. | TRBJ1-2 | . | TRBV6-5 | TGTGCCAGCAGTTACTCTAGGACAGTACATGGCTACACCTTC | CASSYSRTVHGYTF
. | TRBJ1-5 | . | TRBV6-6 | TGTGCCAGCAGTTACTCGACTGGAGGAGCCTCCAATCAGCCCCAGCATTTT | CASSYSTGGASNQPQHF
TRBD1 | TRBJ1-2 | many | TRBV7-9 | TGTGCCAGCAGCTTCTGGGAAGGATCTTCGGACAGGATACTCGTTCGAGGCTATGGCTACACCTTC | CASSFWEGSSDRILVRGYGYTF
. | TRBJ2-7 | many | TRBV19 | TGTGCCAGTAGTCCAAGGACACTCCGGGGCACCTACGAGCAGTACTTC | CASSPRTLRGTYEQYF
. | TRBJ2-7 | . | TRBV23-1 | TGCGCCAGCAGTCAATCGCATCCCGGCAGGGAAGGGGCCTACGAGCAGTACTTC | CASSQSHPGREGAYEQYF
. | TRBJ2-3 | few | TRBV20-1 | TGCAGTGCTAGAGGAGGGGCGGGGCTTTACACAGATACGCAGTATTTT | CSARGGAGLYTDTQYF
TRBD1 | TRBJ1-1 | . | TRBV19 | TGTGCCAGTAGTCGCCGGGACAGCAACACTGAAGCTTTCTTT | CASSRRDSNTEAFF
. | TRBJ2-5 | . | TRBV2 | TGTGCCAGCATTCTGGAACGACAGACTCAAGAGACCCAGTACTTC | CASILERQTQETQYF
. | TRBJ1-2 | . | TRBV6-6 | TGTGCCAGCAGTTACCTGGGGTTCTGGGGCTACACCTTC | CASSYLGFWGYTF
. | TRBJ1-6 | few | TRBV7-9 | TGTGCCAGCAGCTTAGGGACAAGGCCCCTCCACTTT | CASSLGTRPLHF
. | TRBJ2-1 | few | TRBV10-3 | TGTGCCATCAGGAACCCTCGAGGGCTGAATGAGCAGTTCTTC | CAIRNPRGLNEQFF
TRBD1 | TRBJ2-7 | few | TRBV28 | TGTGCCAGCACCCCGGGACAGGGTACCTACGAGCAGTACTTC | CASTPGQGTYEQYF
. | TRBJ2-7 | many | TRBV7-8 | TGTGCCAGCAGCAACCCCCGTGGGGAAGGCTCCTACGAGCAGTACTTC | CASSNPRGEGSYEQYF
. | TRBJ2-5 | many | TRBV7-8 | TGTGCCAGCAGCTTAGTGGGGGCTGGAGAGACCCAGTACTTC | CASSLVGAGETQYF
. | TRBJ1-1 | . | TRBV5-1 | TGCGCCAGCAGCTTGGCGTCAAGCAACACTGAAGCTTTCTTT | CASSLASSNTEAFF
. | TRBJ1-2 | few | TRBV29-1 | TGCAGCGCAAGGACAGACACCAACTATGGCTACACCTTC | CSARTDTNYGYTF
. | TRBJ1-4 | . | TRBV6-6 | TGTGCCGCGACAGGAAACGAGGGAGAAGAACTGTTTTTT | CAATGNEGEELFF
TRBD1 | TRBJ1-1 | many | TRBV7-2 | TGTGCCAGCAGCTTAGTGAGAGGACAGGGGGGGACTGAAGCTTTCTTT | CASSLVRGQGGTEAFF
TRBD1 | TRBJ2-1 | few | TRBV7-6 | TGTGCCAGCAGCCAAGACAGGGACTCCTACAATGAGCAGTTCTTC | CASSQDRDSYNEQFF
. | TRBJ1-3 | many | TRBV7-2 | TGTGCCAGCAGCTTCGAGATTTATACGGGAAACACCATATATTTT | CASSFEIYTGNTIYF
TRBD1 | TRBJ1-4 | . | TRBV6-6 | TGTGCCAGCAGTCACCAGGGGGGGAATGAAAAACTGTTTTTT | CASSHQGGNEKLFF
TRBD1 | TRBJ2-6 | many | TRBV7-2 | TGTGCCAGCAGCTCGATGACCGGGACAGGGGAAGTCCTGACTTTC | CASSSMTGTGEVLTF
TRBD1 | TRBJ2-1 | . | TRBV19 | TGTGCCAGTAGTATATGGACAGGGGACAGTAATGAGCAGTTCTTC | CASSIWTGDSNEQFF
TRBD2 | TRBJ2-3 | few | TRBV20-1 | TGCAGTGCTAGGCGGGGGGCAGTCACAGATACGCAGTATTTT | CSARRGAVTDTQYF
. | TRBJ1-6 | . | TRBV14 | TGTGCCAGCAGCCAGAGGACAGATTCACCCCTCCACTTT | CASSQRTDSPLHF
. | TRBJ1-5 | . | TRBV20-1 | TGCAGTGCTAGAGTTGGGGGAGGGCAGGATCAGCCCCAGCATTTT | CSARVGGGQDQPQHF
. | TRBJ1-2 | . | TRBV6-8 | TGTGCCAGCAGTTACAATCAGTTGACCTTGGGCTACACCTTC | CASSYNQLTLGYTF
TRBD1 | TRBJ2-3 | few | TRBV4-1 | TGCGCCACTGAAAAGCGTTTGGGTCAAACCGGGACAGCCCCCACAGATACGCAGTATTTT | CATEKRLGQTGTAPTDTQYF
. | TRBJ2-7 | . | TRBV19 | TGTGCCAGTAGTCTTCAGGGAAGGGGCTCCTCCTACGAGCAGTACTTC | CASSLQGRGSSYEQYF
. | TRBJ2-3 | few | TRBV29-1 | TGCAGCGTCGGAAAAACAGGGTCGTTAACAGATACGCAGTATTTT | CSVGKTGSLTDTQYF
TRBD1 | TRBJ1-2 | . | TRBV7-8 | TGTGCCAGCAGCTTAGGACAGGGTTATGACTATGGCTACACCTTC | CASSLGQGYDYGYTF
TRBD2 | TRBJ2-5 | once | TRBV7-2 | TGTGCCAGCAGCGAAGGACTAGCGGGGGAAGAGACCCAGTACTTC | CASSEGLAGEETQYF
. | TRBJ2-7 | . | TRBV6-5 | TGTGCCAGCAGTTACTCATCAGCAGGGGATGCCTACGAGCAGTACTTC | CASSYSSAGDAYEQYF
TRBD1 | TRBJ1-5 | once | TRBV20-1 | TGCAGTGCCCTAACCGGGGACAGATCCCATCAGCCCCAGCATTTT | CSALTGDRSHQPQHF
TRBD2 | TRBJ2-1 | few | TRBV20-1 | TGCAGTGCGCCAACTAGCGGGGGGGCGGGTGAGCAGTTCTTC | CSAPTSGGAGEQFF
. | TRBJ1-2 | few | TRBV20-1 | TGCAGTGCTAGACCCTTTGTGGCTAACTATGGCTACACCTTC | CSARPFVANYGYTF
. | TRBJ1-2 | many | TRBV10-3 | TGTGCCATCAATCTCGGGAAAGGCTACACCTTC | CAINLGKGYTF
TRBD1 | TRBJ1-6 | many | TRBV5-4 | TGTGCCAGCAGCCCCCGCAGGGACAGGGGACATTCACCCCTCCACTTT | CASSPRRDRGHSPLHF